This TCR beta chain was sequenced in a study of Graves' ophthalmopathy and Graves' hyperthyroidism. Only one count was recorded for this clonotype. Researchers took RNA transcripts and amplified TCR beta CDR3 regions from them. A first-round RT-PCR used HTBI primers, followed by a second-round multiplex PCR. TCRdb reanalysed the multiplex PCR reads using MiXCR and keeps one entry per CDR3 protein. The table lists roughly 50,000 distinct CDR3 sequences, less than 65% of them singletons. The CDR3 totals 15 residues. CDR1 and CDR2 from the germline V gene are MNHEY and SVGAGI. The V end lost 6 bases, the J end lost 4 bases, and 15 bases lay between the germline ends.

The chain recombines TRBV6-5 with TRBJ2-2, with D possibly called TRBD1 or TRBD2 (5 bases each). The sequencing input was peripheral blood. The clonotype originates from an adult woman with Graves' ophthalmopathy. The DNA of the CDR3 is TGTGCCAGCAGGCCGGGACGGAGAAGCACCGGGGAGCTGTTTTTT. As protein: CASRPGRRSTGELFF.